The 25 T cell receptor beta chains below were found in one sample sequenced in a study of T-cell reconstitution after alpha-beta-depleted transplantation in children. Molecular barcoding with unique molecular identifiers was used for the TCRbeta library. Each CDR3 protein is one row after TCRdb ran MiXCR on the PCR reads. The top ten hold less than 6.5% of the sample, which has 490,000 or so distinct CDR3 sequences, approximately 13% seen once. The input for sequencing was PBMCs from the stem cell graft donor, taken from the stem cell graft. Source of these receptors: a human donor who donated a stem cell graft to a child with combined immunodeficiency.

The sample holds a few counts of this clonotype. The rearrangement links TRBV18 to TRBJ2-6; D unclear. V was trimmed by 3 bases and J by 1 base, leaving 13 bases between them. The CDR3 is 17 amino acids. The germline gives CDR1 KGHSH, CDR2 LQKENI. The CDR3 spells CASSPEQITSGANVLTF. The CDR3 bases are TGTGCCAGCTCACCGGAACAGATAACGTCTGGGGCCAACGTCCTGACTTTC.

This chain links TRBV5-4 with TRBJ2-3; 7 bases are shared with TRBD2. Germline assignment: CDR1 SGHNT and CDR2 YYREEE (reference sequence). V lost 4 bases to trimming and J lost 2 bases; unmatched junction nucleotides: 16. This CDR3 is 18 amino acids long. DNA of the CDR3: TGTGCCAGCAGCACCGGCGGTGCTAGCGGACCGCCCACAGATACGCAGTATTTT. Amino acids: CASSTGGASGPPTDTQYF. The entire variable domain, with the rest obtained from reference TRBV5-4 and TRBJ2-3, is as follows: ETGVTQSPTHLIKTRGQQVTLRCSSQSGHNTVSWYQQALGQGPQFIFQYYREEENGRGNFPPRFSGLQFPNYSSELNVNALELDDSALYLCASSTGGASGPPTDTQYFGPGTRLTVL.

Ten or more counts support this clonotype. This rearrangement joins TRBV12-3 or TRBV12-4 to TRBJ2-1, with D unresolved. The V and J ends lost 3 bases and 4 bases respectively, with 16 bases between them. The length of the CDR3 is 16 residues. CDR3 sequence reads: CASSFSRTPRYNEQFF. CDR3 DNA sequence: TGTGCCAGCAGTTTCAGTCGCACACCGAGATACAATGAGCAGTTCTTC.

This clonotype was counted only a few times. The chain carries TRBV7-2 and TRBJ2-5; no definite D call. CDR3 length: 15 amino acids. V lost 1 base, J lost 4 bases, and 13 bases lay in between. Germline V gives CDR1 SGHTA, CDR2 FQGNSA. CDR3: CASSLGLFRRETQYF. The CDR3 DNA sequence: TGTGCCAGCAGCTTAGGTCTTTTTCGCAGAGAGACCCAGTACTTC.

The rearrangement uses TRBV5-6 and TRBJ2-1; 10 bases are shared with TRBD2. J lost 7 bases, V lost 4 bases, and 14 bases had no gene match. The CDR3 has 17 amino acids. Germline V CDR1 and CDR2: SGHDT, YYEEEE. The CDR3 nucleotides read TGTGCCAGCAGCCTATCCTGGACTAGCGGCCCAGGGAATGAGCAGTTCTTC. Its protein is CASSLSWTSGPGNEQFF.

This clonotype was found a few times. The chain carries TRBV12-5 and TRBJ2-5; perhaps D is TRBD1 or TRBD2 (5 bases each). Trimming removed 1 base at V and 3 bases at J, with 15 bases between. The CDR3 spans 16 residues. Germline V gene lookup returns CDR1 LGHNT and CDR2 FRNRAP. CDR3 sequence reads: CASGLGMGVAKETQYF. In DNA form, the CDR3 reads TGTGCTAGTGGTTTGGGGATGGGGGTTGCGAAAGAGACCCAGTACTTC.

V gene TRBV7-2 combines with J gene TRBJ2-1; 7 nucleotides agree with TRBD2. This CDR3 spans 15 amino acids. V shed 2 bases and J 10 bases; nucleotides not matched to a gene: 11. CDR1 is SGHTA and CDR2 is FQGNSA in the germline V gene. DNA of the CDR3: TGTGCCAGCAGCTTAACCCGGTCGTCTAGCGGAGAGCAGTTCTTC. Protein product: CASSLTRSSSGEQFF.

This clonotype was seen only a few times. The chain employs TRBV20-1 and TRBJ2-7; D possibly corresponds to TRBD1 (5 bases). The CDR3 totals 15 residues. The V end lost 5 bases, the J end lost 4 bases, and 21 bases lay between the germline ends. CDR1 is DFQATT, CDR2 SNEGSKA, per germline (reference sequence). The CDR3 DNA reads as TGCAGTGCTCCGCCACTATTGGGGCAAAGTTACGAGCAGTACTTC. As protein: CSAPPLLGQSYEQYF.

The V gene is TRBV12-3 or TRBV12-4, the J gene TRBJ2-7, with TRBD1 as a possible D gene (5 bases). With 5 bases removed from V and 0 bases from J, the gap between germline ends came to 11 bases. This CDR3 has 14 amino acids. The CDR3 DNA sequence: TGTGCCAGCAGTGGACACCCGAGCTCCTACGAGCAGTACTTC. It specifies CASSGHPSSYEQYF.

The chain is built from TRBV6-2 or TRBV6-3 and TRBJ2-7, with D maybe TRBD2 (6 bases). This CDR3 has 20 residues. CDR1 and CDR2 (germline): MNHEY, SVGEGT. V was pared by 1 base and J by 4 bases, with 29 bases between. The CDR3 sequence: CASSYYRERRSRLMRYEQYF. CDR3 in DNA: TGTGCCAGCAGTTACTACCGGGAGAGGAGGTCCCGGCTTATGAGATACGAGCAGTACTTC.

This clonotype was seen a handful of times. This chain links TRBV12-3 or TRBV12-4 with TRBJ2-7; no clear D. The CDR3 covers 15 residues. Deletions cut 7 bases from V and 5 bases from J, with 21 bases between. Here the CDR3 reads CASTFNHRVGDEQYF. The DNA for the CDR3 is TGTGCCAGCACCTTCAACCACAGAGTAGGTGACGAGCAGTACTTC.

The chain recombines TRBV5-6 with TRBJ2-3; D gene uncertain. V lost 3 bases and J 1 base, leaving 12 bases between the germline ends. In germline, CDR1 is SGHDT, CDR2 YYEEEE. The CDR3 has 15 residues. DNA of the CDR3: TGTGCCAGCAGCTCCCGGGTAGTCGGCACAGATACGCAGTATTTT. This codes for CASSSRVVGTDTQYF.

This clonotype was seen repeatedly, ten times or more. The CDR3 protein is CASSPESAGELFF. DNA of the CDR3: TGTGCCAGCAGTCCCGAGTCGGCCGGGGAGCTGTTTTTT. J is TRBJ2-2 and V is TRBV12-3 or TRBV12-4; D ambiguous. Between the trimmed V and J ends, which lost 5 bases and 6 bases, there was a span of 10 bases. There are 13 residues in the CDR3.

The V and J genes are TRBV5-4 and TRBJ2-1; D is unresolved. From germline, CDR1 is SGHNT and CDR2 YYREEE (reference sequence). This CDR3 region has 18 residues. V lost 1 base to trimming and J lost 0 bases, with 17 bases between them. CDR3 loop: CASSLRTGRTSSYNEQFF. CDR3 bases: TGTGCCAGCAGCTTGCGAACGGGCCGGACGAGCTCCTACAATGAGCAGTTCTTC.

This clonotype was seen at least ten times. The CDR3 region has the DNA TGTGCCAGCAGCCCGGGACCGTACAATGAGCAGTTCTTC. Translated: CASSPGPYNEQFF. The chain links TRBV12-3 or TRBV12-4 to TRBJ2-1; D possibly matches TRBD1 or TRBD2 (5 bases each). This CDR3 has 13 amino acids. Between the trimmed V and J ends, which lost 6 bases and 4 bases, there was a span of 10 bases.

In this sample, this clonotype turned up many times. This chain uses TRBV6-5 with TRBJ2-1; 9 bases map to TRBD1. This CDR3 region has 12 residues. J gave up 7 bases and V 9 bases, and 4 bases lay outside the gene matches. Germline lookup yields CDR1 MNHEY and CDR2 SVGAGI. The CDR3 region has the DNA TGTGCCAGTGGACAGGGGAGGAATGAGCAGTTCTTC. This sequence encodes CASGQGRNEQFF.

This clonotype was found many times. The chain couples TRBV29-1 to TRBJ2-1, with 7 bases matching TRBD2. This CDR3 is 14 amino acids long. Germline trimming cut 4 bases from V and 7 bases from J; bases unmatched to any gene: 10. CDR1 SQVTM and CDR2 ANQGSEA come from the germline V gene. The CDR3: CSVVVGPSGNEQFF. The CDR3 nucleotides are TGCAGCGTTGTGGTCGGGCCTAGCGGAAATGAGCAGTTCTTC.

This chain joins TRBV30 and TRBJ2-2; D gene uncertain. The CDR3 covers 14 residues. Trimming removed 3 bases at V and 2 bases at J, with 10 bases between. CDR1 GTSNPN and CDR2 SVGIG come from the germline V gene (reference sequence). As DNA, the CDR3 is TGTGCCTGGAGCCCAGGTCGAAACACCGGGGAGCTGTTTTTT. The encoded protein is CAWSPGRNTGELFF.

This clonotype was picked up a small number of times. This rearrangement joins TRBV11-3 to TRBJ2-1; TRBD2 is a possible D gene (6 bases). V was cut by 5 bases and J by 6 bases, with 17 bases left in between. Germline-derived CDR1 and CDR2 are SGHNT and YENEEA. This CDR3 region has 15 residues. CDR3 in DNA: TGTGCCAGCAGCCACGGGGGTCCTGGGCGCAATGAGCAGTTCTTC. Protein sequence: CASSHGGPGRNEQFF. The full variable domain, with the rest looked up from reference TRBV11-3 and TRBJ2-1, is EAGVVQSPRYKIIEKKQPVAFWCNPISGHNTLYWYLQNLGQGPELLIRYENEEAVDDSQLPKDRFSAERLKGVDSTLKIQPAELGDSAVYLCASSHGGPGRNEQFFGPGTRLTVL.

CDR3 region: CASRSQDRGTDTQYF. The DNA for the CDR3 is TGTGCCAGCAGATCCCAGGATAGGGGCACAGATACGCAGTATTTT. V is TRBV7-9 and J is TRBJ2-3; no definite D call. The CDR3 contains 15 residues. Germline lookup yields CDR1 SEHNR and CDR2 FQNEAQ (reference sequence). V dropped 6 bases and J dropped 1 base, with 14 bases sitting between them.

This clonotype appeared many times. This chain joins TRBV7-2 and TRBJ1-6, with D tentatively TRBD1 (6 bases). Germline values: CDR1 SGHTA, CDR2 FQGNSA. The CDR3 consists of 16 residues. Trimming removed 5 bases at V and 0 bases at J, with 11 bases between. Here the CDR3 DNA reads TGTGCCAGCAGCCGGACAGATAACTCCTATAATTCACCCCTCCACTTT. As protein: CASSRTDNSYNSPLHF.

This clonotype was seen a few times. This chain links TRBV20-1 with TRBJ2-2; the match to TRBD1 covers 10 bases. The CDR3 spans 15 residues. With V trimmed by 2 bases and J by 5 bases, 5 bases remained unmatched. Germline assignment: CDR1 DFQATT and CDR2 SNEGSKA (reference sequence). The CDR3 bases are TGCAGTGCTAGACCCGGGACAGGGGTTACCGGGGAGCTGTTTTTT. Translated, it gives CSARPGTGVTGELFF.

In its sample, this clonotype was seen many times. The chain employs TRBV5-6 and TRBJ2-5; no clear D. The ends were cut back, 2 bases at V and 1 base at J, with 6 bases in the middle. The CDR3 covers 13 residues. Per germline, CDR1 SGHDT and CDR2 YYEEEE. The CDR3 loop is CASSFFSQETQYF. The CDR3 DNA follows: TGTGCCAGCAGCTTTTTTAGCCAAGAGACCCAGTACTTC.

This clonotype has just a few counts. The rearrangement joins TRBV5-1 to TRBJ1-5; D gene uncertain. The germline gives CDR1 SGHRS, CDR2 YFSETQ. The V end was cut by 0 bases, the J end by 5 bases, with 6 bases between. The CDR3 has 13 residues. The CDR3 spells CASSLGPDQPQHF. CDR3 DNA: TGCGCCAGCAGCTTGGGTCCGGATCAGCCCCAGCATTTT.

The chain is built from TRBV24-1 and TRBJ2-5; 8 nucleotides align to TRBD1. The germline V gene has CDR1 KGHDR and CDR2 SFDVKD. This CDR3 has 15 residues. J gave up 5 bases and V 3 bases, and 7 bases lay outside the gene matches. This CDR3 is CATSDPGQGTETQYF. Written as DNA, the CDR3 is TGTGCCACCAGTGATCCAGGACAGGGAACGGAGACCCAGTACTTC.